This entry lists 8 T cell receptor beta chains sequenced from one sample in a study of T cell changes during pregnancy in multiple sclerosis. The table came from immunoSEQ multiplex PCR; TCRdb's copy has only in-frame clones and leaves some out. The sample records around 40,000 clones, 90% to 95% being singletons. This sample comprised CD4+ T cells from peripheral blood mononuclear cells, obtained in the second trimester of pregnancy. These receptors were taken from a female donor with multiple sclerosis, enrolled in a pregnancy study.

The chain uses TRBV18 and TRBJ2-6; D may be TRBD2 (5 bases). Trimming shortened V by 6 bases and J by 0 bases, and 15 bases separated the two germline ends. Per germline, CDR1 KGHSH and CDR2 LQKENI. The CDR3 sequence is 17 residues long. Here the CDR3 DNA reads TGTGCCAGCTCCCAGGCGGTCGGGGACTCTGGGGCCAACGTCCTGACTTTC. Protein sequence: CASSQAVGDSGANVLTF.

The rearrangement links TRBV30 to TRBJ2-5; D might be TRBD2 (7 bases). Trimming shortened V by 4 bases and J by 3 bases, and 12 bases separated the two germline ends. The CDR3 contains 13 residues. CDR1 and CDR2 (germline): GTSNPN, SVGIG (reference sequence). The CDR3 nucleotides are TGTGCCTGGAAGGCGGGGGCCAAAGAGACCCAGTACTTC. This codes for CAWKAGAKETQYF.

The rearrangement links TRBV5-1 to TRBJ2-7; TRBD2 agrees at 10 bases. Germline values: CDR1 SGHRS, CDR2 YFSETQ. This CDR3 is 15 amino acids long. J was trimmed by 5 bases and V by 2 bases; bases with no gene match: 7. DNA for the CDR3: TGCGCCAGCAGCTTAAAGCTAGCGGGAGCACACGAGCAGTACTTC. Its protein is CASSLKLAGAHEQYF.

The chain couples TRBV5-4 to TRBJ2-5; 8 nucleotides align to TRBD1. The CDR3 is made up of 15 amino acids. Germline values: CDR1 SGHNT, CDR2 YYREEE (reference sequence). With 3 bases clipped from V and 5 bases from J, the junction kept 9 bases outside the gene matches. For the CDR3, the DNA is TGTGCCAGCAGCTATCCACAGGGGGGTAAGGAGACCCAGTACTTC. This gives the protein CASSYPQGGKETQYF.

The rearrangement links TRBV6-1 to TRBJ2-5; D ambiguous. CDR1 is MNHNS and CDR2 is SASEGT in the germline V gene. The CDR3 extends over 15 amino acids. The V end was cut by 4 bases, the J end by 1 base, with 13 bases between. CDR3 nucleotides: TGTGCCAGCAGTGGGGCTTTTGGGTTCCAAGAGACCCAGTACTTC. It yields the protein CASSGAFGFQETQYF.

The chain links TRBV19 to TRBJ1-5, with D possibly being TRBD1 (5 bases). V lost 3 bases and J lost 5, with 11 bases in between. This CDR3 contains 14 residues. From germline, CDR1 is LNHDA and CDR2 SQIVND (reference sequence). CDR3 in amino acids: CASSMTEDYQPQHF. CDR3 coding DNA: TGTGCCAGTAGTATGACAGAGGATTATCAGCCCCAGCATTTT.

V and J are TRBV19 and TRBJ1-2; 8 bases align to TRBD1. The CDR3 spans 13 residues. Germline CDR1 and CDR2: LNHDA and SQIVND (reference sequence). J gave up 7 bases and V 7 bases, and 8 bases lay outside the gene matches. Here the CDR3 DNA reads TGTGCCAGTACCTGGACAGGGTTGGGTGGCTACACCTTC. Residues: CASTWTGLGGYTF.

The rearrangement links TRBV2 to TRBJ1-6, with TRBD1 identical over 7 bases. Germline CDR1 reads SNHLY; CDR2 reads FYNNEI. This CDR3 has 13 amino acids. Trimming at V came to 6 bases and at J to 10 bases, leaving 6 bases not matched to a gene. The CDR3 sequence is CASRADRDSPLHF. The CDR3 DNA reads as TGTGCCAGCAGAGCCGACAGGGACTCACCCCTCCACTTT.